This T cell receptor (beta chain) appears in the sequencing data of a study of beta chain features in type 1 diabetes. The study, taken as a whole, reports: A moderate, significant TCRB CDR3 shortening appeared in type 1 diabetes across four CD4+ subsets.

Of note for this clone: Antigen: not known.

V lost 4 bases and J lost 7; bases outside the gene matches: 13. The CDR3 totals 15 residues. Per germline, CDR1 SQVTM and CDR2 ANQGSEA. Expressed TCRB transcripts were sequenced because the entire RNA isolate underwent reverse transcription. Clones were sequenced by immunoSEQ multiplex PCR, and TCRdb holds only the in-frame ones, with some missing. The repertoire includes 200,000 to 250,000 clones, roughly 17% of them detected once, and approximately 0.081% sits in the top ten. The rearrangement links TRBV29-1 to TRBJ2-7; 10 bases are shared with TRBD2. Sequencing input: naive CD4+ T cells from blood. This receptor was obtained from a man aged 25 to 40 with type 1 diabetes. The CDR3 sequence is CSVVFSGRPNWEQYF. The CDR3 nucleotides read TGCAGCGTTGTATTTAGCGGGAGGCCGAACTGGGAGCAGTACTTC.